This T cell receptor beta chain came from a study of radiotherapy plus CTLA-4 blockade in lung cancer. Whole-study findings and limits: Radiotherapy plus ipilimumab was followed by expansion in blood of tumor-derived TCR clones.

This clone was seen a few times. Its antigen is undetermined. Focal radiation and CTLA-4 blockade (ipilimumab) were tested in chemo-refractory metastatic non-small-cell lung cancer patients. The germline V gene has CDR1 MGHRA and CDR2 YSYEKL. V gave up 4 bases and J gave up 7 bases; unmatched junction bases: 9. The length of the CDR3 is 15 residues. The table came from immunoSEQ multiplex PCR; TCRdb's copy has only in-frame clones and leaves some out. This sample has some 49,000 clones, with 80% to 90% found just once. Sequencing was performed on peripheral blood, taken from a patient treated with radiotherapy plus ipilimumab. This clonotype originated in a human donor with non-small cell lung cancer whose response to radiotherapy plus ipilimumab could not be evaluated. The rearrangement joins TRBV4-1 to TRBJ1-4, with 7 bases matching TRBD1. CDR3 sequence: CASSLFDRVGEKLFF. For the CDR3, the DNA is TGCGCCAGCAGCCTCTTCGACAGGGTCGGTGAAAAACTGTTTTTT.